A selection of T cell receptor beta chains follows, all from one sample in a study of PD-L1 blockade in urothelial cancer. TCRdb's copy holds only in-frame clones and misses some; the assay was immunoSEQ multiplex PCR. The profile shows approximately 90,000 clones, around 85% of them singletons. The source was PBMCs, collected around atezolizumab (anti-PD-L1) treatment. These receptor sequences come from a man aged 60 to 75 with urothelial cancer. CDR3s include the opening cysteine and the closing phenylalanine or tryptophan. The D gene is left open where the match is weak. Clone size is not always given. Where it is, it says once, few, many or a class for expanded clones.

12	-	TRBJ2-3	-	TRBV25-1	TGTGCCAGCACGATCGGGGGAGATACGCAGTATTTT	CASTIGGDTQYF
14	-	TRBJ2-2	-	TRBV11-3	TGTGCCAGCAGCCTACAGGGCTTTCCCGGGGAGCTGTTTTTT	CASSLQGFPGELFF
18	-	TRBJ2-1	TRBD1	TRBV18	TGTGCCAGCATAAAACCGGTGGGACAGGGGAAATTATGGAATGAGCAGTTCTTC	CASIKPVGQGKLWNEQFF
13	-	TRBJ1-1	-	TRBV2	TGTGCCAGCAGGGCCCACGGGGGGTGGGAGGCTTTCTTT	CASRAHGGWEAFF
15	-	TRBJ2-5	TRBD1	TRBV9	TGTGCCAGCAGCCAACGGGACAGGGTGACAGAGACCCAGTACTTC	CASSQRDRVTETQYF
17	-	TRBJ2-6	-	TRBV5-1	TGCGCCAGCAGCTTAGGCCCCCTAGGCTCTGGGGCCAACGTCCTGACTTTC	CASSLGPLGSGANVLTF
15	once	TRBJ2-1	-	TRBV11-2	TGTGCCAGCACCTGGGAGGGGGGACGGGTCAATGAGCAGTTCTTC	CASTWEGGRVNEQFF
12	-	TRBJ1-6	-	TRBV6-6	TGTGCCAGCACCCCTCCAGGATCACCCCTCCACTTT	CASTPPGSPLHF
15	once	TRBJ2-7	-	TRBV16	TGTGCCAGCAGCCAATCTCGCGGGAAGGGCTACGAGCAGTACTTC	CASSQSRGKGYEQYF
15	-	TRBJ1-1	-	TRBV5-5	TGTGCCAGCAGCCCGTGGGGGGGGCCGAACACTGAAGCTTTCTTT	CASSPWGGPNTEAFF
14	-	TRBJ2-7	TRBD1	TRBV7-9	TGTGCCAGCAGCTTAAGGGGGCGACCCTACGAGCAGTACTTC	CASSLRGRPYEQYF
15	-	TRBJ1-1	TRBD1	TRBV19	TGTGCCAGTAGTATCCACAGGGGGCCAAACACTGAAGCTTTCTTT	CASSIHRGPNTEAFF
15	once	TRBJ1-5	TRBD1	TRBV5-1	TGCGCCAGCAGCTGGACCGGGACAGCAAATCAGCCCCAGCATTTT	CASSWTGTANQPQHF
17	-	TRBJ1-3	TRBD1	TRBV7-3	TGTGCCAGCAGCCTGACAGGGGGTGTAGGATCTGGAAACACCATATATTTT	CASSLTGGVGSGNTIYF